This T cell receptor beta chain was observed in a study of blood T cell repertoires in COVID-19. V lost 5 bases and J 4 bases, leaving 14 bases between the germline ends. Germline loops: CDR1 PRHDT, CDR2 FYEKMQ (reference sequence). This CDR3 has 14 residues. This clone showed up just once. Data came from immunoSEQ multiplex PCR; TCRdb stores just in-frame clones and leaves some out. Among 200,000 or so clones listed, 70% to 85% were seen once. The sequence derives from a man between 35 and 55 years old who had recovered from COVID-19. Input material: peripheral blood. V is TRBV13 and J is TRBJ2-5, with D possibly being TRBD2 (6 bases). The CDR3 DNA sequence: TGTGCCAGCAGCCGTCAGGAGGGGCGAGAGACCCAGTACTTC. Its translation is CASSRQEGRETQYF.